This T cell receptor beta chain was found in a study of blood T cell repertoires in COVID-19. Background on the study: PBMCs, B-cell-depleted T cells, or T cells provided the cDNA or gDNA that made up the material.

This CDR3 has 14 amino acids. The trim removed 8 bases at V and 3 bases at J, leaving 7 bases unmatched. In germline, CDR1 is SNHLY, CDR2 FYNNEI. Under the authors' procedure: Amplified reference gene primers provided the basis for estimating nucleated cell counts. Profiled with immunoSEQ multiplex PCR; TCRdb holds only in-frame clones, not every one. The DNA gave D and trimming, while V, J and clone size come from that table. In the table there are 150,000 to 250,000 clones, about 86% of which are singletons. The study drew participants aged about 18 to 89 years from roughly 25 US areas. Cohorts were based on clinical histories the participants reported.

The sequenced sample consisted of PBMCs or T cells enriched from blood (not recorded which). The chain combines TRBV2 with TRBJ1-5, with 7 bases lining up with TRBD1. This TCR derives from a man aged 35-49 years who had recovered from COVID-19. The CDR3 reads CASGGQPYNQPQHF. DNA for the CDR3: TGTGCCAGCGGGGGACAGCCGTACAATCAGCCCCAGCATTTT.